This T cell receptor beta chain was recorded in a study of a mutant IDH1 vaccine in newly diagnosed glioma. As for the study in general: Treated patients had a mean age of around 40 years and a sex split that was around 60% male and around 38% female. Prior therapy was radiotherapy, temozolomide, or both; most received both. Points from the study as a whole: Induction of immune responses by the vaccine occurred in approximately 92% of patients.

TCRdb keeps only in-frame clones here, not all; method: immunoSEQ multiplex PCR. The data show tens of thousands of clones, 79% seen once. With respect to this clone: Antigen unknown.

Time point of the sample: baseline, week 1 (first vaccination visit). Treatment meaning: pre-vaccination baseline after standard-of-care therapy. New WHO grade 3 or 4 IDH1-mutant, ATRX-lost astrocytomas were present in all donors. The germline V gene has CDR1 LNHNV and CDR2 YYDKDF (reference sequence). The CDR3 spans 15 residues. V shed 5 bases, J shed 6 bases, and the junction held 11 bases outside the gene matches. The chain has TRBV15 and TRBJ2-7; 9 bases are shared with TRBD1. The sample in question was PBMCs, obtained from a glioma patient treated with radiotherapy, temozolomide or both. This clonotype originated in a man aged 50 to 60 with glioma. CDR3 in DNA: TGTGCCACCAGCTCGTTTGGACAGGGGTTTTCCGAGCAGTACTTC. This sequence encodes CATSSFGQGFSEQYF. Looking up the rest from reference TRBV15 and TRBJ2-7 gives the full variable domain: DAMVIQNPRYQVTQFGKPVTLSCSQTLNHNVMYWYQQKSSQAPKLLFHYYDKDFNNEADTPDNFQSRRPNTSFCFLDIRSPGLGDTAMYLCATSSFGQGFSEQYFGPGTRLTVT.